This T cell receptor beta chain was documented in a study of T cell changes during pregnancy in multiple sclerosis. This clone has just a few counts. Here immunoSEQ multiplex PCR was the method, and the copy in TCRdb shows in-frame clones only, minus some. The sample includes 75,000 to 90,000 clones, approximately 92% of them seen just once. Germline V lookup: CDR1 MNHNY, CDR2 SVGAGI (reference sequence). CDR3 length: 14 residues. V lost 2 bases and J 10 bases, leaving 12 bases between the germline ends. The chain is built from TRBV6-6 and TRBJ1-6; maybe TRBD1 (6 bases). Sequenced here: CD4+ T cells from peripheral blood mononuclear cells, sampled before pregnancy. The source of this sequence is a female donor with multiple sclerosis, enrolled in a pregnancy study. The CDR3 DNA reads TGTGCCAGCAGTTACGGACAGCCCTTGTCACCCCTCCACTTT. This gives the protein CASSYGQPLSPLHF.